This T cell receptor beta chain emerged from a study of T cell responses to AZD1222 COVID-19 vaccine. Findings of the study overall: Most donors were white British, females outnumbered males, and clonal diversity was possibly underestimated.

Libraries were prepared by immunoSEQ multiplex PCR; TCRdb keeps only in-frame clonotypes and omits some of them. The sample includes some 190,000 clones, around 90% of them seen just once. A remark on this clone: What it recognizes is unknown.

This CDR3 region has 14 residues. Germline CDR1 reads SGDLS; CDR2 reads YYNGEE. V lost 0 bases and J 0 bases, leaving 5 bases between the germline ends. Sample: peripheral blood, taken 28 days after the second AZD1222 dose. The sequence was obtained from an adult who received the AZD1222 COVID-19 vaccine. The V gene is TRBV9, the J gene TRBJ2-3; D is unclear. This CDR3 reads CASSVEGSTDTQYF. The CDR3 DNA is TGTGCCAGCAGCGTAGAGGGTAGCACAGATACGCAGTATTTT.